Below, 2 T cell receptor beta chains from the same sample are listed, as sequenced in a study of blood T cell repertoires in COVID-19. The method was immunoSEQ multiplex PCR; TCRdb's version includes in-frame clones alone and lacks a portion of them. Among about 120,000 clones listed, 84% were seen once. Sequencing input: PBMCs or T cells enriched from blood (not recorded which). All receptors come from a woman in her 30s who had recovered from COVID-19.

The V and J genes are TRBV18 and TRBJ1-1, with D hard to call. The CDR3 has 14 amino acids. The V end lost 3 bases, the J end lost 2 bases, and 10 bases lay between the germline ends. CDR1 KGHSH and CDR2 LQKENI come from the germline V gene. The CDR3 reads CASSPGRTNTEAFF. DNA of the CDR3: TGTGCCAGCTCACCCGGACGGACTAACACTGAAGCTTTCTTT.

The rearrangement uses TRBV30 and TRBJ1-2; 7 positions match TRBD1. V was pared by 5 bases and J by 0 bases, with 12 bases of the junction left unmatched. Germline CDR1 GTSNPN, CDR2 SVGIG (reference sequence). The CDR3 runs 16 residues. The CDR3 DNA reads TGTGCCTGGGCGCCCTTGTGGGGACAGACTAACTATGGCTACACCTTC. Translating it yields CAWAPLWGQTNYGYTF.